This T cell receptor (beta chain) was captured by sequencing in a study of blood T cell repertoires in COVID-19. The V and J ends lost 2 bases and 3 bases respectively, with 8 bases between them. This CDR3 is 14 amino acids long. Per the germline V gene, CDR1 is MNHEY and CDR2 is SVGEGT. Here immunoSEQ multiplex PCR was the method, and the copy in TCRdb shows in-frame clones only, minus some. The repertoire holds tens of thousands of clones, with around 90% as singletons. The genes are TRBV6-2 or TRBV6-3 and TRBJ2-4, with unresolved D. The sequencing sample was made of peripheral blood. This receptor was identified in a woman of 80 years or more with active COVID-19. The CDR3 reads CASSYRLDKNIQYF. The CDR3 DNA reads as TGTGCCAGCAGTTACCGGTTAGACAAAAACATTCAGTACTTC.